The sample holds a few counts of the clone carrying this T cell receptor (beta chain). Unique molecular identifiers were incorporated into the prepared TCRbeta library. One entry per CDR3 protein results from TCRdb running MiXCR on the PCR reads. This sample has roughly 500,000 distinct CDR3 sequences, with around 18% found just once. This sample was included in a study of T-cell reconstitution after alpha-beta-depleted transplantation in children. The CDR3 loop spans 12 amino acids. Per the germline V gene, CDR1 is DFQATT and CDR2 is SNEGSKA (reference sequence). Deletions cut 3 bases from V and 6 bases from J, with 12 bases between.

The J gene is TRBJ2-7, the V gene TRBV20-1; D is undetermined. The sequences come from PBMCs from the stem cell graft donor, collected from the stem cell graft. The TCR sequence derives from a human donor who donated a stem cell graft to a child with acute lymphoblastic leukemia. The CDR3 nucleotides are TGCAGTGCTAGTCGCGCAGTCGCCGAGCAGTACTTC. This sequence encodes CSASRAVAEQYF.